The 5 T cell receptor beta chains given below trace back to one sample, sequenced in a study of cytomegalovirus exposure and HLA in healthy donors. A multiplex PCR was run with 60 Vbeta primers and 13 Jbeta primers. The protocol was immunoSEQ multiplex PCR, while the TCRdb copy is restricted to in-frame clones and leaves out a portion. The sample includes 110,000 to 150,000 clones, about 80% of them seen just once. Material for sequencing was PBMCs. These receptors were collected from a man in his forties or fifties in good health and CMV-seronegative.

This sequence joins TRBV30 and TRBJ2-3; 7 bases are a match to TRBD2. Germline CDR1 and CDR2: GTSNPN and SVGIG (reference sequence). The CDR3 totals 16 residues. V dropped 0 bases and J dropped 0; count of bases not matched to a gene: 6. The CDR3 bases are TGTGCCTGGAGTGTGGGAGCGGGGATTAGCACAGATACGCAGTATTTT. Amino acids: CAWSVGAGISTDTQYF.

The chain carries TRBV10-3 and TRBJ2-3, with 9 bases fitting TRBD2. This CDR3 is built from 14 residues. Germline CDR1 is ENHRY and CDR2 is SYGVKD. Trimming at V came to 11 bases and at J to 5 bases, leaving 11 bases not matched to a gene. The CDR3 DNA is TGTGCCGTAAGACTAGCGGAAAATTTAGATACGCAGTATTTT. This translates into CAVRLAENLDTQYF.

Remarks on this clone: Other DNA variants within this sample encode the same CDR3. J is TRBJ1-1 and V is TRBV6-6; a possible D gene is TRBD1 (6 bases). V was trimmed by 7 bases and J by 1 base, leaving 19 bases between them. CDR3 length equals 16 residues. CDR1 is MNHNY, CDR2 SVGAGI, per germline (reference sequence). CDR3 sequence (DNA): TGTGCCAGCACTCCTCTTGGGCAGGGGCGGAACACTGAAGCTTTCTTT. Protein: CASTPLGQGRNTEAFF.

The CDR3 DNA sequence: TGTGCCAGCAGCCAGGCGGGGGTGGCCTACGAGCAGTACTTC. Its protein is CASSQAGVAYEQYF. V and J are TRBV11-2 and TRBJ2-7; the match to TRBD2 covers 7 bases. This CDR3 contains 14 residues. The V gene end was trimmed by 5 bases and the J gene end by 2 bases; junction bases not matched to a gene: 6. Germline CDR1 and CDR2: SGHAT and FQNNGV.

V usage is TRBV29-1 and J usage is TRBJ1-1; the D gene is possibly TRBD1 (5 bases). The CDR3 extends over 12 amino acids. CDR1 is SQVTM and CDR2 is ANQGSEA in the germline V gene. Trimming stripped 6 bases from V and 0 bases from J, with 8 bases between. The CDR3 sequence is CSVGGVNTEAFF. The CDR3 DNA is TGCAGCGTCGGGGGGGTGAACACTGAAGCTTTCTTT. The full variable domain, its missing parts supplied by reference TRBV29-1 and TRBJ1-1, is SAVISQKPSRDICQRGTSLTIQCQVDSQVTMMFWYRQQPGQSLTLIATANQGSEATYESGFVIDKFPISRPNLTFSTLTVSNMSPEDSSIYLCSVGGVNTEAFFGQGTRLTVV.